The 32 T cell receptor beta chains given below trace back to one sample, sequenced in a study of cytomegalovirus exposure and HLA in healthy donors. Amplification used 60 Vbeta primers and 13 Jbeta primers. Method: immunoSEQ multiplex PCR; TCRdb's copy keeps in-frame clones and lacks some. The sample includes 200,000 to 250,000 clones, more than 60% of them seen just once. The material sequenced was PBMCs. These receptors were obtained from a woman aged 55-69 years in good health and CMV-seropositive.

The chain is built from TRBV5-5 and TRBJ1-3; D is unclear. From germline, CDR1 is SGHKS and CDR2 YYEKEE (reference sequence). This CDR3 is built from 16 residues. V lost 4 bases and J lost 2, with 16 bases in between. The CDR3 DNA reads TGTGCCAGCAGCCCCTGGACTGGAGGGACTGGAAACACCATATATTTT. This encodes CASSPWTGGTGNTIYF.

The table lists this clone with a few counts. This CDR3 is CATSARRSTSLAGAADTGELFF. The CDR3 nucleotides read TGTGCCACCAGCGCGCGGAGGTCAACGTCGCTAGCGGGAGCCGCCGACACCGGGGAGCTGTTTTTT. J is TRBJ2-2 and V is TRBV15; 10 bases line up with TRBD2. Germline V CDR1 and CDR2: LNHNV, YYDKDF (reference sequence). The CDR3 sequence is 22 residues long. Trimming took 5 bases from V and 3 from J; bases not matched to a gene: 24.

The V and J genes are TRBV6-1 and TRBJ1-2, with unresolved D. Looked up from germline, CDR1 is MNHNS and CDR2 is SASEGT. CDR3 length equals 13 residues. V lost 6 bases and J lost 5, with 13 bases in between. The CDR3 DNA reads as TGTGCCAGCAGGCCGACTGAACTATATGGCTACACCTTC. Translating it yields CASRPTELYGYTF.

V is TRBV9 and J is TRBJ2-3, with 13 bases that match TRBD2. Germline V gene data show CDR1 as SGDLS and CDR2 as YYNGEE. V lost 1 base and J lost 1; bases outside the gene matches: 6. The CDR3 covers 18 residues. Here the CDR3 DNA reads TGTGCCAGCAGCGTAAACCCTGGACTAGCGGGGGGCACAGATACGCAGTATTTT. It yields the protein CASSVNPGLAGGTDTQYF.

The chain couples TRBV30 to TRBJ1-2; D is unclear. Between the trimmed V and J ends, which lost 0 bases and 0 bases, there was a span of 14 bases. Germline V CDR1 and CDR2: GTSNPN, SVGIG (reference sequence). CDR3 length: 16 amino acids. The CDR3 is CAWSVARGSANYGYTF. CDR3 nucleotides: TGTGCCTGGAGTGTAGCTCGGGGTTCGGCTAACTATGGCTACACCTTC.

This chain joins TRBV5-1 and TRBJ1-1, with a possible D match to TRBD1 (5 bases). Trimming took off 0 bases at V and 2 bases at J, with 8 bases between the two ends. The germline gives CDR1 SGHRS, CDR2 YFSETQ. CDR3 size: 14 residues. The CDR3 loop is CASSLVQDNTEAFF. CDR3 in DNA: TGCGCCAGCAGCTTGGTACAGGATAACACTGAAGCTTTCTTT.

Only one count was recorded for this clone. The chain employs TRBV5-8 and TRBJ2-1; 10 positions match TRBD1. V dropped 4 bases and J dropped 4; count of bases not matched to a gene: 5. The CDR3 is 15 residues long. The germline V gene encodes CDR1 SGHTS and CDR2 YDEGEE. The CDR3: CASSAGTGAYNEQFF. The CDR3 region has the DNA TGTGCCAGCAGCGCCGGGACAGGGGCGTACAATGAGCAGTTCTTC.

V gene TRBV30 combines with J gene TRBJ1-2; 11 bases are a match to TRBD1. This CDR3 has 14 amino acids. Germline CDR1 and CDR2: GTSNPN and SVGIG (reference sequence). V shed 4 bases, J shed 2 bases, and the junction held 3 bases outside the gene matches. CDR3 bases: TGTGCCTGGACTCGGGACAGGGGGAACTATGGCTACACCTTC. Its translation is CAWTRDRGNYGYTF. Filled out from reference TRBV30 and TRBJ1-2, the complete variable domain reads SQTIHQWPATLVQPVGSPLSLECTVEGTSNPNLYWYRQAAGRGLQLLFYSVGIGQISSEVPQNLSASRPQDRQFILSSKKLLLSDSGFYLCAWTRDRGNYGYTFGSGTRLTVV.

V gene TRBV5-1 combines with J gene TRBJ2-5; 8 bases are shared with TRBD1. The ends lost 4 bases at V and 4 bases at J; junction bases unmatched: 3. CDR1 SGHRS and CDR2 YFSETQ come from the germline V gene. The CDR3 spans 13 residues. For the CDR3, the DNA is TGCGCCAGCAGCACACAGGGGGGAGAGACCCAGTACTTC. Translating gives CASSTQGGETQYF.

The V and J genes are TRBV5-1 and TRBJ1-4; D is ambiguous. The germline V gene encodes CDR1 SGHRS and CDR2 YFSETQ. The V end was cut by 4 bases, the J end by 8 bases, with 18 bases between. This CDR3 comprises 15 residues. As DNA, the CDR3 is TGCGCCAGCAGCCACGAGGGCACCCTGGGAGAAAAACTGTTTTTT. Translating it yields CASSHEGTLGEKLFF.

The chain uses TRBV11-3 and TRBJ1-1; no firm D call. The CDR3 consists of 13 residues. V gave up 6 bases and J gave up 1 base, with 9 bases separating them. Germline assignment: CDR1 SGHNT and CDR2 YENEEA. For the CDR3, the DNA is TGTGCCAGCAGTCGTCCTCCGAACACTGAAGCTTTCTTT. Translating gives CASSRPPNTEAFF.

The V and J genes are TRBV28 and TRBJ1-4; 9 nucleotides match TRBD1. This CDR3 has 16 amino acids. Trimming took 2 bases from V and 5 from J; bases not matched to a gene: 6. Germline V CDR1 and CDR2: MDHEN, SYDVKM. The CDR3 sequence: CASSLTGQGWNEKLFF. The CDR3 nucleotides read TGTGCCAGCAGTTTAACTGGACAGGGGTGGAATGAAAAACTGTTTTTT. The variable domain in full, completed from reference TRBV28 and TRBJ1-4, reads DVKVTQSSRYLVKRTGEKVFLECVQDMDHENMFWYRQDPGLGLRLIYFSYDVKMKEKGDIPEGYSVSREKKERFSLILESASTNQTSMYLCASSLTGQGWNEKLFFGSGTQLSVL.

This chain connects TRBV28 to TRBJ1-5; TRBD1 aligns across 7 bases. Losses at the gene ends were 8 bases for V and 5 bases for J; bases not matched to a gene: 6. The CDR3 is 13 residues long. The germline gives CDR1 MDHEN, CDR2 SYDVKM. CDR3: CASGGQPYQPQHF. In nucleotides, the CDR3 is TGTGCCAGCGGGGGACAGCCCTATCAGCCCCAGCATTTT.

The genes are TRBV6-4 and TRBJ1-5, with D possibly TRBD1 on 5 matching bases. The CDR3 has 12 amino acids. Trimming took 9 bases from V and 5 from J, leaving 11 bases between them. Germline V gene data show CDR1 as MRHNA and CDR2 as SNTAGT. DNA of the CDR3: TGTGCCAGTCTGACGGGGGATCAGCCCCAGCATTTT. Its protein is CASLTGDQPQHF.

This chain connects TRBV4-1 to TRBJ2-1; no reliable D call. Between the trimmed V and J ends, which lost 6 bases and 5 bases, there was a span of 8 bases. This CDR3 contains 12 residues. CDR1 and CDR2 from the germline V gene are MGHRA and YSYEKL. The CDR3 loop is CASRNRNNEQFF. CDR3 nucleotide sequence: TGCGCCAGCAGAAACAGAAACAATGAGCAGTTCTTC.

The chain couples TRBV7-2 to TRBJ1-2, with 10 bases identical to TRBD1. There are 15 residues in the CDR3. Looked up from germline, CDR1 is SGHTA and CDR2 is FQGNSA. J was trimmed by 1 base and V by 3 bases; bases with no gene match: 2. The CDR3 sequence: CASSFGTGDNYGYTF. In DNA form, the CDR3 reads TGTGCCAGCAGCTTCGGGACAGGGGATAACTATGGCTACACCTTC.

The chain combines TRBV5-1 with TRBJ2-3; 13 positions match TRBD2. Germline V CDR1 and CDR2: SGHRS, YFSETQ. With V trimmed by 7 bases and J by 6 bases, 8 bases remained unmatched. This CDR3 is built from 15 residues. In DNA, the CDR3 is TGCGCCAGCGGCCGACTAGCGGGGGGTGCGGATACGCAGTATTTT. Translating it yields CASGRLAGGADTQYF.

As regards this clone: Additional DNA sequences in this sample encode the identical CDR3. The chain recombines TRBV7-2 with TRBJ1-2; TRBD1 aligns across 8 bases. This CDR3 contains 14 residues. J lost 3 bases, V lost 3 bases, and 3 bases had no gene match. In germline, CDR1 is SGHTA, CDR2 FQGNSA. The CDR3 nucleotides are TGTGCCAGCAGCTTTCAGGGGGCCGACTATGGCTACACCTTC. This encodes CASSFQGADYGYTF.

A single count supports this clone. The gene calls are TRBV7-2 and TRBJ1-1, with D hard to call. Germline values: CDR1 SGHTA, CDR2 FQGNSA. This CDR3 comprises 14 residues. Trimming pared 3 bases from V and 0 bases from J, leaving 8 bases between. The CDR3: CASSLEFMNTEAFF. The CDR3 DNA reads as TGTGCCAGCAGCTTGGAGTTCATGAACACTGAAGCTTTCTTT. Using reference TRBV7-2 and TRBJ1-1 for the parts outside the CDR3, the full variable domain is GAGVSQSPSNKVTEKGKDVELRCDPISGHTALYWYRQSLGQGLEFLIYFQGNSAPDKSGLPSDRFSAERTGGSVSTLTIQRTQQEDSAVYLCASSLEFMNTEAFFGQGTRLTVV.

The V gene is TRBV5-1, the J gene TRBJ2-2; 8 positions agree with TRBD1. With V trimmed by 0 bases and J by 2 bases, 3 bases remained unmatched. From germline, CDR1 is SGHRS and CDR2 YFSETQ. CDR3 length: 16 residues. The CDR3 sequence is CASSLEAGGNTGELFF. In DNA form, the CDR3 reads TGCGCCAGCAGCTTGGAGGCAGGGGGCAACACCGGGGAGCTGTTTTTT.

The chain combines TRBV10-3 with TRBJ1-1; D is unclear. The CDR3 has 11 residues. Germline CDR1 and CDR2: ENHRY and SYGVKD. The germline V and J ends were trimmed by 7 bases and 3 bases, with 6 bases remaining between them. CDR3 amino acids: CAINDDTEAFF. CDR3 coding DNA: TGTGCCATCAATGACGACACTGAAGCTTTCTTT.

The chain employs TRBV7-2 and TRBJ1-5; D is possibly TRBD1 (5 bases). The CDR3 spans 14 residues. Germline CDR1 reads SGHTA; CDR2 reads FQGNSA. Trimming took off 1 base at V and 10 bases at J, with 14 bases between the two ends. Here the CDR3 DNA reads TGTGCCAGCAGCTTAGACAGGTGGGGTAGCCCCCAGCATTTT. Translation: CASSLDRWGSPQHF.

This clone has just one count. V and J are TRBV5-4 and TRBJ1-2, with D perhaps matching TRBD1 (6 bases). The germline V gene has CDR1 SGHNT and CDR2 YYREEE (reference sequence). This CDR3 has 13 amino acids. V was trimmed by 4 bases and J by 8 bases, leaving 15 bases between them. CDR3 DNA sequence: TGTGCCAGCAGCCCGGACAGCGGGGGAGGCTACACCTTC. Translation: CASSPDSGGGYTF.

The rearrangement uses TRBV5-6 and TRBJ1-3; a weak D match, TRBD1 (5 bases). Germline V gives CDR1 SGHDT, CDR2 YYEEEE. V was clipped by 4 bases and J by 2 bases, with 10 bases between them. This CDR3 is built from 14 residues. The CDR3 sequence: CASSPRGAGNTIYF. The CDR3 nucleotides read TGTGCCAGCAGCCCCCGGGGGGCTGGAAACACCATATATTTT.

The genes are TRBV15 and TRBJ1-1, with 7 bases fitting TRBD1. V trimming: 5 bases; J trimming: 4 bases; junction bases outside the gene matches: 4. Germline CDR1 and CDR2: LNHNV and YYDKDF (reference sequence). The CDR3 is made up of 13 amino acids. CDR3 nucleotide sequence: TGTGCCACCAGCGGGGCAGGGGGCACTGAAGCTTTCTTT. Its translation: CATSGAGGTEAFF. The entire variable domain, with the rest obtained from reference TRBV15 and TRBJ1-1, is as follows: DAMVIQNPRYQVTQFGKPVTLSCSQTLNHNVMYWYQQKSSQAPKLLFHYYDKDFNNEADTPDNFQSRRPNTSFCFLDIRSPGLGDTAMYLCATSGAGGTEAFFGQGTRLTVV.

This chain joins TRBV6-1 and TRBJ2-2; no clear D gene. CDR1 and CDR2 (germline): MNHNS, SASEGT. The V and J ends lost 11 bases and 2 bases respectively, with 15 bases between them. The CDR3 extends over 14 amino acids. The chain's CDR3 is CAGTQRSNTGELFF. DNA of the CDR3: TGTGCCGGAACCCAACGGAGCAACACCGGGGAGCTGTTTTTT.

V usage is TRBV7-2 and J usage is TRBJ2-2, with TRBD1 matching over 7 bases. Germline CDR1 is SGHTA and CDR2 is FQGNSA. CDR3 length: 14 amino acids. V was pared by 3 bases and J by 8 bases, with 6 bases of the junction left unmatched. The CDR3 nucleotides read TGTGCCAGCAGCTTTTCGACAGGGCCTGGGGAGCTGTTTTTT. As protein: CASSFSTGPGELFF.

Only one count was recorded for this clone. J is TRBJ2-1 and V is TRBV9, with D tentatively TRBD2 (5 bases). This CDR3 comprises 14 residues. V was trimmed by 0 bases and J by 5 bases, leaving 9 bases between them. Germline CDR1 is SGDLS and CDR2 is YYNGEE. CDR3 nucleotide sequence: TGTGCCAGCAGCGTAGTAACGGGAAACAATGAGCAGTTCTTC. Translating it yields CASSVVTGNNEQFF.

CDR3 amino acids: CASSPSGEGYTF. CDR3 coding DNA: TGTGCCAGCTCACCCTCAGGGGAGGGCTACACCTTC. The chain is built from TRBV18 and TRBJ1-2; the D gene is possibly TRBD1 (6 bases). This CDR3 has 12 residues. The germline V gene encodes CDR1 KGHSH and CDR2 LQKENI. The ends were cut back, 3 bases at V and 8 bases at J, with 10 bases in the middle.

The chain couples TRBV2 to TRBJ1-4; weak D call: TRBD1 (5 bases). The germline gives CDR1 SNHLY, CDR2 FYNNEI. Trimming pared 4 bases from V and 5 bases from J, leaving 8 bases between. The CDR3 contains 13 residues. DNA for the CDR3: TGTGCCAGCAGTGTGACAGAAAATGAAAAACTGTTTTTT. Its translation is CASSVTENEKLFF.

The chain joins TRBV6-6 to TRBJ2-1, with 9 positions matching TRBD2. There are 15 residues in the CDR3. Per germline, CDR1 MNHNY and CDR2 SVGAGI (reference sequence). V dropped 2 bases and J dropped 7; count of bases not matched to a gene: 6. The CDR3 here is CASSYASGVGNEQFF. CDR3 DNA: TGTGCCAGCAGTTACGCTAGCGGGGTGGGGAATGAGCAGTTCTTC.

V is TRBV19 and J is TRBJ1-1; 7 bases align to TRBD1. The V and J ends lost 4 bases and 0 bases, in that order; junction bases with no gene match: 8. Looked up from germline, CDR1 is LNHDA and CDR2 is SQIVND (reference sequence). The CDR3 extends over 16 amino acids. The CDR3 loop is CASSTLSTGMNTEAFF. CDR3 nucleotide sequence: TGTGCCAGTAGTACCCTCTCGACAGGGATGAACACTGAAGCTTTCTTT.